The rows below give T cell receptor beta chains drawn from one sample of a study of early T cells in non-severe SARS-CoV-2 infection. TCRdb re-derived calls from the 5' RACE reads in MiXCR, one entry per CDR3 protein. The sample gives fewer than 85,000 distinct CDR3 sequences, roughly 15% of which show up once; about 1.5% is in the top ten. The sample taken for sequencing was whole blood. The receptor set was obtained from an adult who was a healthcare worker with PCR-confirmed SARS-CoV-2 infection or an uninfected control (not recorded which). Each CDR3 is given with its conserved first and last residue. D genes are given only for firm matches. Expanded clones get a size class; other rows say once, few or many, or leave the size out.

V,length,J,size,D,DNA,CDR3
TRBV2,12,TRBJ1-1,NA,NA,TGTGCCAGCAGTGCAGGGGTGGGTGAAGCTTTCTTT,CASSAGVGEAFF
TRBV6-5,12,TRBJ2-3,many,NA,TGTGCCAGCAGTAAACTAGCCGATACGCAGTATTTT,CASSKLADTQYF
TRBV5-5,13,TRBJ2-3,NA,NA,TGTGCCAGCAGCTTCGCCGGCCCAGATACGCAGTATTTT,CASSFAGPDTQYF
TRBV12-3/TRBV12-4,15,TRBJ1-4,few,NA,TGTGCCAGCAGTTTAGGGACTGCAACTAATGAAAAACTGTTTTTT,CASSLGTATNEKLFF
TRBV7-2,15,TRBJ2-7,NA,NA,TGTGCCAGCAGCTTAGTGGCAGGTGTACGCTACGAGCAGTACTTC,CASSLVAGVRYEQYF
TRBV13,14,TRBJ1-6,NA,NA,TGTGCCAGCAGCTTATCAGGGCTCGATTCACCCCTCCACTTT,CASSLSGLDSPLHF
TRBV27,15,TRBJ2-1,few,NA,TGTACCAGCAGCGTATACCCAGGACCCGACAATGAGCAGTTCTTC,CTSSVYPGPDNEQFF
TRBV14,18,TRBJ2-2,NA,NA,TGTGCCAGCAGCGTTATTTGGGGGTCTCCGACGTACACCGGGGAGATGTTTTTT,CASSVIWGSPTYTGEMFF
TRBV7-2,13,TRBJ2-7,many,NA,TGTGCCAGCAGCTCCGTTCCGACCTACGAGCAGTACTTC,CASSSVPTYEQYF
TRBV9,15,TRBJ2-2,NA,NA,TGTGCCAGCAGCGTAGCGTGGGGAAACACCGGGGAGCTGTTTTTT,CASSVAWGNTGELFF
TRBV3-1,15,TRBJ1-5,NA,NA,TGTGCCAGCAGCCAAGATATGGGGTTCAATCAGCCCCAGCATTTT,CASSQDMGFNQPQHF
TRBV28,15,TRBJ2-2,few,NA,TGTGCCAGCAGGTCCCCCGGGACACGCACCGGGGAGCTGTTTTTT,CASRSPGTRTGELFF
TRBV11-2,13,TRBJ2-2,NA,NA,TGTGCCAGCAGCTTACAGGGGCCCGGGGAGCTGTTTTTT,CASSLQGPGELFF
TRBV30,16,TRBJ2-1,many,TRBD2,TGTGCCTGGAGTGTATTAACCAGCGGGGGGGTGGTTGAGCAGTTCTTC,CAWSVLTSGGVVEQFF
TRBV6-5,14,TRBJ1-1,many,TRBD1,TGTGCCAGCAGTTACACAGGGACAGGGGGCAGAGCTTTCTTT,CASSYTGTGGRAFF
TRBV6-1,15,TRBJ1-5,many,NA,TGTGCCAGCAGCGAAGCGGGCGGATATAATCAGCCCCAGCATTTT,CASSEAGGYNQPQHF
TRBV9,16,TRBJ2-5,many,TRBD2,TGTGCCAGCAGCGTAGCCGGACTAGCGGGGCTAGAGACCCAGTACTTC,CASSVAGLAGLETQYF